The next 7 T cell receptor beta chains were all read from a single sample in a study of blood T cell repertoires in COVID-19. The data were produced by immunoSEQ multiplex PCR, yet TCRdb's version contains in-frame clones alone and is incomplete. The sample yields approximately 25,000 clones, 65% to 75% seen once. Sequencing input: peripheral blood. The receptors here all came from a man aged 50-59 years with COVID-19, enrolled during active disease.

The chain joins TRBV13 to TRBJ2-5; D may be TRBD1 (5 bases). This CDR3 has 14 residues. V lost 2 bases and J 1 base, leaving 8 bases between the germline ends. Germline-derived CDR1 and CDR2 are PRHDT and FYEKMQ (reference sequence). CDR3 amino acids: CASSLRQTQETQYF. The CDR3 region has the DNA TGTGCCAGCAGCTTACGACAGACCCAAGAGACCCAGTACTTC.

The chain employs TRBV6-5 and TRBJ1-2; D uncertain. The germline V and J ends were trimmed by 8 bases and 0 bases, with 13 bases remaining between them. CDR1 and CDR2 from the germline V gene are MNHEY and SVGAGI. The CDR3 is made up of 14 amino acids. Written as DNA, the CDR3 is TGTGCCAGCCGTCGACACCGAGCTAACTATGGCTACACCTTC. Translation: CASRRHRANYGYTF.

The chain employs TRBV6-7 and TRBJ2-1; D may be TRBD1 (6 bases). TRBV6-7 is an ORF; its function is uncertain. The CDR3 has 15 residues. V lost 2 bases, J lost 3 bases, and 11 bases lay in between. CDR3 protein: CASSYLGTLYNEQFF. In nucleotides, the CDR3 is TGTGCCAGCAGTTACCTGGGGACACTCTACAATGAGCAGTTCTTC.

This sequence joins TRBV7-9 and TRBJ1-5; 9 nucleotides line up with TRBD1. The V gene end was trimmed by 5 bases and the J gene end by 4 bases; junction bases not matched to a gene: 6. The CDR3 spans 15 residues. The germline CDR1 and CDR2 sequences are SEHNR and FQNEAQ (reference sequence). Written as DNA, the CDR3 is TGTGCCAGCAGCCCCGGACAGGGGCGGAATCAGCCCCAGCATTTT. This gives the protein CASSPGQGRNQPQHF.

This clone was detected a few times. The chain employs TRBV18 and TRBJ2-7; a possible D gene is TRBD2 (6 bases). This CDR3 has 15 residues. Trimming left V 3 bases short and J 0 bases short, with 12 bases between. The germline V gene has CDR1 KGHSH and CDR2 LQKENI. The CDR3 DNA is TGTGCCAGCTCACCGGGACTCACGAGCTCCTACGAGCAGTACTTC. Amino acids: CASSPGLTSSYEQYF.

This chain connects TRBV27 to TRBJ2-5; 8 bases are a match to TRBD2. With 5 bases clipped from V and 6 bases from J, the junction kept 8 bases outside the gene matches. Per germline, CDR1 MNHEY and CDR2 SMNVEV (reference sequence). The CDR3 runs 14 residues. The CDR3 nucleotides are TGTGCCAGCAGTCTATTGACTAGCGACCAGACCCAGTACTTC. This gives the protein CASSLLTSDQTQYF.

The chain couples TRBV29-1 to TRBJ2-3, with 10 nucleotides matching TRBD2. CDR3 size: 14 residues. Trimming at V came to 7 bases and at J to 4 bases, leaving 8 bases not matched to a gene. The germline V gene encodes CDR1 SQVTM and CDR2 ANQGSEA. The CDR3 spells CSAQSGRAADTQYF. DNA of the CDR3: TGCAGCGCACAGAGCGGGAGGGCCGCAGATACGCAGTATTTT.